This TCR beta chain originates from a study of long-term antiretroviral therapy in people with HIV. Study-level results: Missing from the dataset were any data on ART adherence, viral resistance or therapy changes.

Comments on this clone: Its antigen is unidentified.

The study used samples holding 1-10 million cryopreserved PBMC before DNA extraction. A v3.0 immunoSEQ assay was performed at survey level. Method: immunoSEQ multiplex PCR; TCRdb's copy keeps in-frame clones and lacks some. The repertoire has 30,000 to 50,000 clones, 80% to 90% of them found once; the top ten carry about 4%. The germline V gene encodes CDR1 SGHRS and CDR2 YFSETQ. V shed 0 bases and J shed 3 bases, with 7 bases lying between them. This CDR3 region has 13 residues. Sequencing used unsorted PBMCs, obtained 1.2 years after starting antiretroviral therapy. This sequence was found in a woman in her fifties or sixties with HIV. V is TRBV5-1 and J is TRBJ2-7, with unresolved D. CDR3 in DNA: TGCGCCAGCAGCTTGGACAGCTACTACGAGCAGTACTTC. As protein: CASSLDSYYEQYF.